These T cell receptor beta chains were read from a single sample in a study of T-cell reconstitution after alpha-beta-depleted transplantation in children. TCRdb recomputed calls from the PCR reads with MiXCR, one row per CDR3 protein. The top ten hold 0.79% of the sample, which has 600,000 to 700,000 distinct CDR3 sequences, about 12% seen once. This material consisted of PBMCs, taken before TCRalphabeta/CD19-depleted stem cell transplant. The receptor source for this set is a girl aged 2-10 years with congenital amegakaryocytic thrombocytopenia, due to receive a stem cell transplant. The CDR3 runs from the conserved cysteine through the conserved F or W.

j_call	v_call	cdr3_aa
TRBJ2-2	TRBV29-1	CSDLSGLAGRTGELFF
TRBJ2-2	TRBV7-2	CASIRDRGVGELFF
TRBJ2-7	TRBV12-3/TRBV12-4	CASTTPEGYEQYF
TRBJ1-2	TRBV5-1	CASSPPGTLNYTF
TRBJ2-7	TRBV25-1	CASSELGNYEQYF
TRBJ2-1	TRBV18	CASSPPRRTSYNEQFF
-	TRBV12-3/TRBV12-4	CASSFGGETQFF
TRBJ2-3	TRBV20-1	CSARPLARRADTQYF
TRBJ2-5	TRBV24-1	CATSDPDRERETQYF
TRBJ2-7	TRBV6-8	CASSYSMCWAAAYEQYF
TRBJ2-1	TRBV12-3/TRBV12-4	CASSLIRVDEQFF
TRBJ2-1	TRBV15	CATSRPSGSSYNEQFF
TRBJ2-2	TRBV6-1	CASPFGRVCTGELFF
TRBJ2-2	TRBV20-1	CSAHSGYANTGELFF
TRBJ2-7	TRBV5-1	CASSPSGSDSYEQYF
TRBJ2-2	TRBV24-1	CATSDPRSGELFF
TRBJ2-1	TRBV12-3/TRBV12-4	CASSVLQGVYNEQFF
TRBJ2-3	TRBV5-5	CASSLVPGRTDTQYF
TRBJ1-6	TRBV10-3	CAISDGRGAVGVSPLHF
TRBJ2-1	TRBV20-1	CSASPGEQFF
TRBJ2-7	TRBV7-9	CASSSSAGGVSYEQYF
TRBJ2-7	TRBV6-1	CASSKPKGLAGGGLGYEQYF
TRBJ2-3	TRBV12-3/TRBV12-4	CASSLEETWGTDTQYF
TRBJ1-2	TRBV5-1	CASSLDDSSLGYTF
TRBJ2-1	TRBV20-1	CSAPATESYNEQFF
TRBJ2-3	TRBV20-1	CSAPRESIPDTQYF
TRBJ2-3	TRBV12-3/TRBV12-4	CASSLAGGPRTDTQYF
TRBJ2-4	TRBV19	CASSMEGNIQYF
TRBJ2-1	TRBV5-1	CASTFLGPGYNEQFF
TRBJ2-3	TRBV29-1	CSVEGARFEPGTDTQYF
TRBJ1-1	TRBV12-3/TRBV12-4	CASSPRWVGTEAFF
TRBJ2-5	TRBV6-1	CASSEQGQVAKTQYF
TRBJ2-3	TRBV29-1	CSVGDTDTQYF
TRBJ1-5	TRBV28	CASSPRPHNQPQHF
TRBJ1-1	TRBV20-1	CSASFGLGTEAFF
TRBJ1-1	TRBV20-1	CSASRVPNTEAFF
TRBJ1-1	TRBV28	CASSLYSVGFF
TRBJ1-2	TRBV4-1	CASSQERVTGGYGYTF
TRBJ1-2	TRBV7-3	CASSTTGGPSDGYTF
TRBJ2-7	TRBV20-1	CSARPDRGPYEQYF
TRBJ2-5	TRBV18	CASSLTGFREETQYF
TRBJ2-1	TRBV7-9	CASSARTSGPYNEQFF
TRBJ2-3	TRBV5-1	CASSGKQGARGDTQYF
TRBJ2-3	TRBV25-1	CASAMADTQYF
TRBJ2-4	TRBV2	CASSPGLSKNIQYF
TRBJ2-3	TRBV11-2	CASSDLRGGTDTQYF
TRBJ2-2	TRBV5-1	CASTDREGSGELFF
TRBJ2-3	TRBV20-1	CSARDPFRTTSGYRGTQYF
TRBJ2-7	TRBV24-1	CATSDLSRPQPFMVWEQYF